This TCR beta chain was sequenced for a study of blood T cell repertoires in COVID-19 (dated by TCRdb to about 2020). For context, the study as a whole: Samples from collaborators originated in the United States, Italy and Spain and spanned both the acute and convalescent phases of COVID-19. Where HLA class I and class II types were available, the types were taken from metadata supplied by the sample provider, not from assay-based typing. The material from the prospective study consisted of cDNA or gDNA derived from T cells, B-cell-depleted T cells, or PBMCs. Samples came from the ongoing ImmuneRACE study (first 160 participants) plus 1,254 subjects from 6 global collaborators. The sample metadata nearly always contained a de-identified subject ID, COVID-19 status, age in years and sex. Deeply sampled blood TCRbeta repertoires from subjects exposed to, actively infected with, or recovered from COVID-19 were included in the dataset. The repertoires were released in a freely available public database meant as a resource for research on the immune response to SARS-CoV-2. Overall results and qualifications from the work: The amount of clinical and demographic metadata varied by source and participant and was provided uncurated.

The immunoSEQ Assay, a bias-controlled multiplex PCR, was used to amplify TCRbeta CDR3 regions from genomic DNA. Concerning the study's data processing: The number of nucleated cells in each sample was estimated by amplification of reference gene primers within the assay. Sequence reads were collapsed and filtered to measure the absolute abundance of every unique TCRbeta CDR3 rearrangement. For each sample, productive Simpson clonality was calculated as the square root of Simpson's diversity index across productive rearrangements. In its TCRdb copy, this immuneACCESS table keeps in-frame sequences only and misses some clones. Where compared with another copy, unresolved V genes explain less than half of these, and the others have no known cause. D and trimming were read from the DNA, whereas the V and J calls and clone size are those reported in that table. The sample records 130,000 or so clones, over 75% of which are singletons. The ten biggest clones cover approximately 2.3% of the sample.

This clone was seen many times. Its antigen remains unidentified. Base qualities are not recorded, but no much larger clone differs from it by a single base. Each collaborating institution followed its own protocols to collect whole blood in K2EDTA tubes. For TCRbeta analysis, collaborators shipped samples in one of three forms: frozen whole blood, isolated PBMCs, or DNA extracted from either of those sample types. CDR1 and CDR2 (MDHEN, SYDVKM) derive from the germline V gene. The CDR3 contains 14 residues, cysteine and phenylalanine counted. Only the CDR3 portion is preserved as DNA: 42 bases, with reading frame beginning at the first base. V has 8 bases trimmed and J has 3 bases trimmed; junction bases matching no gene number 3.

The V and J segments used are TRBV28 and TRBJ1-5, with 11 bases aligning to TRBD1. Sequenced material: peripheral blood. The receptor was isolated from a man between 65 and 85 years old with active COVID-19. The sequenced DNA: TGTGCCAGCTGGACAGGGGGCTCCAATCAGCCCCAGCATTTT. Its coded protein is CASWTGGSNQPQHF.